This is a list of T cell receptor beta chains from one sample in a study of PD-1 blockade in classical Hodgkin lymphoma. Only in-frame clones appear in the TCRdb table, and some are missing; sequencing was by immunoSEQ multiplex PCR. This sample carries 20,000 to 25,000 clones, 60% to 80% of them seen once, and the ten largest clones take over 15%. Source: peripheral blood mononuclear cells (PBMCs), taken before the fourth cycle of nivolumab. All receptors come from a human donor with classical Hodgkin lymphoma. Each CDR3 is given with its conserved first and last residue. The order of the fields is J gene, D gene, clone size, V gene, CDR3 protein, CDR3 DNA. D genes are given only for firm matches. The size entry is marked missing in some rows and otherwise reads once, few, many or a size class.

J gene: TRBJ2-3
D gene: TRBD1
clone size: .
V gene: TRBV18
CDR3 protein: CASSPPRDRGGNTQYF
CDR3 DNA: TGTGCCAGCTCACCACCCCGGGACAGGGGGGGAAATACGCAGTATTTT

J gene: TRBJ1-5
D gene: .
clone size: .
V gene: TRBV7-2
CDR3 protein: CASSLEFRGNQPQHF
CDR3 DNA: TGTGCCAGCAGCTTAGAATTCCGGGGCAATCAGCCCCAGCATTTT

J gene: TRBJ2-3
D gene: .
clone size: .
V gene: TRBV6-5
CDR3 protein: CASSYHAGLTDTQYF
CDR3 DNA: TGTGCCAGCAGTTACCACGCAGGCCTCACAGATACGCAGTATTTT

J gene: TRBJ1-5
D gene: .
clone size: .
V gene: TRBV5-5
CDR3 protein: CASSPQGYQPQHF
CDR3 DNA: TGTGCCAGCAGCCCCCAGGGCTATCAGCCCCAGCATTTT

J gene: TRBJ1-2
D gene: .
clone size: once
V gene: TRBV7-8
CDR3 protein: CASSRTGTNYGYTF
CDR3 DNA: TGTGCCAGCAGCCGAACAGGGACCAACTATGGCTACACCTTC

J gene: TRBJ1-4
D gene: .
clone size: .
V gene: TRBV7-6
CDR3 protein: CASSLEAGYEKLFF
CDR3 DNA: TGTGCCAGCAGCTTAGAGGCAGGGTATGAAAAACTGTTTTTT

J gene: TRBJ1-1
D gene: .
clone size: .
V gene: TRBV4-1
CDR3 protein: CASSHGRGKHTEAFF
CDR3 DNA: TGCGCCAGCAGCCACGGAAGAGGAAAGCACACTGAAGCTTTCTTT

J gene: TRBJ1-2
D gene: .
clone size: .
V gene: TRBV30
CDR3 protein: CAWSPGGIVGGYTF
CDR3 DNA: TGTGCCTGGAGCCCCGGGGGGATAGTGGGTGGCTACACCTTC

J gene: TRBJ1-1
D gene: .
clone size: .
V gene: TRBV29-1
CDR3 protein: CSVNRGGVGGTEAFF
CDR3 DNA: TGCAGCGTGAATCGGGGCGGGGTGGGGGGCACTGAAGCTTTCTTT

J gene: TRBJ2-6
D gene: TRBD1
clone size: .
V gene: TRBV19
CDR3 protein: CASSRRTGTHFSGANVLTF
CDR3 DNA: TGTGCCAGTAGTCGCAGGACAGGGACTCATTTCTCTGGGGCCAACGTCCTGACTTTC

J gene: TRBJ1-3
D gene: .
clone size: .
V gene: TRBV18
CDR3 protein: CASSPVSSYIGNTIYF
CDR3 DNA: TGTGCCAGCTCACCAGTCAGCAGCTACATCGGAAACACCATATATTTT

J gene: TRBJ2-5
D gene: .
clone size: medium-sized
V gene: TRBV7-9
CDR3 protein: CASSLAGGAETQYF
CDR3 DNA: TGTGCCAGCAGCTTAGCTGGGGGGGCGGAGACCCAGTACTTC

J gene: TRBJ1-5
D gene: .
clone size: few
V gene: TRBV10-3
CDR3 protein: CANGRGDDQPQHF
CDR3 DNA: TGTGCCAACGGCCGGGGGGACGACCAGCCCCAGCATTTT

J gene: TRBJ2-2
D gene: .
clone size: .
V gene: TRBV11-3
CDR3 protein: CASSLVGDTGELFF
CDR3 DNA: TGTGCCAGCAGCTTAGTAGGAGACACCGGGGAGCTGTTTTTT

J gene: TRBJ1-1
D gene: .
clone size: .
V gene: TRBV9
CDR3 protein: CASSVGEVINTEAFF
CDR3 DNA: TGTGCCAGCAGCGTAGGCGAAGTGATTAACACTGAAGCTTTCTTT

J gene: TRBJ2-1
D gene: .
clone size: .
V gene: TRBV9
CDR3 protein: CASSVFHGGEQFF
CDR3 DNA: TGTGCCAGCAGCGTTTTTCACGGGGGTGAGCAGTTCTTC